This TCR beta chain was captured in a study of T-cell reconstitution after alpha-beta-depleted transplantation in children. This clonotype appeared many times. Trimming took off 4 bases at V and 4 bases at J, with 21 bases between the two ends. The V gene's germline CDR1 is MGHDK and CDR2 SYGVNS. The CDR3 runs 17 residues. Construction of the TCRbeta library involved unique molecular identifiers. TCRdb independently ran MiXCR on the PCR reads; one entry per CDR3 protein. The data show about 610,000 distinct CDR3 sequences, roughly a tenth seen once. The clonotype comes from a human donor who donated a stem cell graft to a child with acute myeloid leukemia. V and J are TRBV25-1 and TRBJ2-3, with D possibly TRBD1 on 6 matching bases. Here the sequenced sample was PBMCs from the stem cell graft donor, taken from the stem cell graft. DNA for the CDR3: TGTGCCAGCAGTGGTGAAGGGACAACAAGTCGCCCAGATACGCAGTATTTT. This translates into CASSGEGTTSRPDTQYF.